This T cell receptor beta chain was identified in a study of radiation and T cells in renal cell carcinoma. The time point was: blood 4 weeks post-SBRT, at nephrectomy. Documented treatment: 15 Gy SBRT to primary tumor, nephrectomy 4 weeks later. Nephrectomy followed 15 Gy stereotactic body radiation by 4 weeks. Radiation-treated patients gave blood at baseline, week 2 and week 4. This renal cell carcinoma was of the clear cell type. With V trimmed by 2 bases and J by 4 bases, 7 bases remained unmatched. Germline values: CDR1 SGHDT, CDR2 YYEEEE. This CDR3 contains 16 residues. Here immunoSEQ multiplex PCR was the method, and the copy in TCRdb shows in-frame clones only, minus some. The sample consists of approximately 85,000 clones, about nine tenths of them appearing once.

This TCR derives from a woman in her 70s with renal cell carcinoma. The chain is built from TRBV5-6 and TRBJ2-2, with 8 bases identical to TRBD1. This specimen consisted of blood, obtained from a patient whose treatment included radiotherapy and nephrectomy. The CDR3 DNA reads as TGTGCCAGCAGCTTAAAGGGACAGGCGTTCACCGGGGAGCTGTTTTTT. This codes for CASSLKGQAFTGELFF.